This T cell receptor (beta chain) was captured by sequencing in a study of T cell responses to AZD1222 COVID-19 vaccine. Whole-study results and caveats: CD4 TCRs covered the whole spike, strongest at regions 160-218 and 743-854. A reported finding is that nearly half of spike-specific TCRs target unmutated variant regions. Donor demographics were predominantly white British with a female majority; clonal diversity may be underestimated.

Data came from immunoSEQ multiplex PCR; TCRdb stores just in-frame clones and leaves some out. The sample holds 100,000 or so clones, around 89% seen once. The CDR3 runs to 13 residues. J was trimmed by 6 bases and V by 5 bases; bases with no gene match: 7. Germline assignment: CDR1 LGHNA and CDR2 YSLEER. To note about this clone: Its antigen is unknown.

The TCR comes from an adult in good health. This rearrangement joins TRBV4-3 to TRBJ2-7; 7 positions match TRBD2. The sample here was peripheral blood, taken on day 0 of AZD1222 vaccination. CDR3 sequence reads: CASSSGTIGEQYF. CDR3 in DNA: TGCGCCAGCAGCAGCGGGACCATAGGCGAGCAGTACTTC.